The 4 T cell receptor beta chains below come from one sample, sequenced in a study of blood T cell repertoires in COVID-19. TCRdb's copy holds only in-frame clones and misses some; the assay was immunoSEQ multiplex PCR. The table lists more than 250,000 clones, 70% to 90% of them singletons. The specimen sequenced was PBMCs or T cells enriched from blood (not recorded which). These receptors were collected from a woman aged 30 to 39 who had recovered from COVID-19.

V is TRBV7-9 and J is TRBJ2-2; D is perhaps TRBD2 (5 bases). Between the trimmed V and J ends, which lost 2 bases and 7 bases, there was a span of 11 bases. CDR3 length: 14 amino acids. CDR1 is SEHNR and CDR2 is FQNEAQ in the germline V gene (reference sequence). The CDR3 region has the DNA TGTGCCAGCAGCTTATTCGAGGGCGGCGGGGAGCTGTTTTTT. Its protein product is CASSLFEGGGELFF. Supplemented by reference TRBV7-9 and TRBJ2-2, the full variable domain reads DTGVSQNPRHKITKRGQNVTFRCDPISEHNRLYWYRQTLGQGPEFLTYFQNEAQLEKSRLLSDRFSAERPKGSFSTLEIQRTEQGDSAMYLCASSLFEGGGELFFGEGSRLTVL.

In the case of this clone: Other nucleotide sequences in the sample specify the same CDR3. The rearrangement uses TRBV5-1 and TRBJ1-1; weak D call: TRBD1 (6 bases). The CDR3 length is 14 residues. Trimming took off 1 base at V and 1 base at J, with 8 bases between the two ends. Germline CDR1 SGHRS, CDR2 YFSETQ. The CDR3 nucleotides are TGCGCCAGCAGCTTGACGGGACAGAACACTGAAGCTTTCTTT. It yields the protein CASSLTGQNTEAFF.

The rearrangement joins TRBV4-3 to TRBJ2-1, with D possibly TRBD1 on 5 matching bases. Trimming took off 1 base at V and 8 bases at J, with 12 bases between the two ends. CDR3 length equals 14 residues. The germline gives CDR1 LGHNA, CDR2 YSLEER. CDR3 amino acids: CASSQAWGLYEQFF. The CDR3 DNA reads as TGCGCCAGCAGCCAAGCCTGGGGCTTATATGAGCAGTTCTTC.

This chain connects TRBV5-1 to TRBJ2-5, with 12 bases that match TRBD2. Trimming removed 3 bases from V and 6 bases from J; junction bases left unmatched: 3. Germline CDR1 is SGHRS and CDR2 is YFSETQ. The CDR3 is 14 residues long. DNA for the CDR3: TGCGCCAGCAGCTCTAGCGGGGGGGGTAAGACCCAGTACTTC. Protein: CASSSSGGGKTQYF.